The clone carrying this T cell receptor beta chain was detected a few times. The antigen remains undetermined. Reverse transcription of all isolated RNA meant that expressed TCRB transcripts were sequenced. Sequencing was performed with immunoSEQ multiplex PCR; in TCRdb, only in-frame clones are kept and a portion is missing. The profile shows 120,000 or so clones, about 18% of them singletons. The data derive from a study of beta chain features in type 1 diabetes. Study-wide context: Sorted cells from all samples, numbering fewer than 120,000,000, were examined. Overall study results and limits: All four CD4+ subsets of Type 1 diabetes patients contained TCRB CDR3s that were moderately but significantly shorter. The influence of HLA type on TCRB rearrangement stayed undetermined.

The CDR3 is 15 amino acids. V was pared by 3 bases and J by 3 bases, with 14 bases between. Per the germline V gene, CDR1 is KGHSH and CDR2 is LQKENI. CD4+ naive, central memory, regulatory and stem cell-like memory subsets were isolated by sorting on CD45RO/CCR7/CD25/CD127/CD95/CD27. Sequencing used central memory CD4+ T cells from blood. This TCR was sampled from a man between 18 and 29 years old with type 1 diabetes. This chain joins TRBV18 and TRBJ1-1; possibly TRBD1 for D (6 bases). The CDR3 nucleotides are TGTGCCAGCTCACCGACCGATGCAGGGGACACTGAAGCTTTCTTT. Amino acid sequence: CASSPTDAGDTEAFF.